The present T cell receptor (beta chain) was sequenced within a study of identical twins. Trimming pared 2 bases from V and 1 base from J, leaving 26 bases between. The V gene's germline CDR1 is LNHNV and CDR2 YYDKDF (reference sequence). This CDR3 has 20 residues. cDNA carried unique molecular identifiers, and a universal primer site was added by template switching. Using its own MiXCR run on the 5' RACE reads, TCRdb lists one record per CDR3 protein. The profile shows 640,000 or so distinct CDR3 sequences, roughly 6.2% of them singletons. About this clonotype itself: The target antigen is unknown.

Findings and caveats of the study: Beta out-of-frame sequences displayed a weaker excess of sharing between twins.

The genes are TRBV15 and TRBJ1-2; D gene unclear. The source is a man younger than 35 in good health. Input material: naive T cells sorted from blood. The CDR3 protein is CATSRLRWRSDRSGNYGYTF. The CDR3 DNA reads TGTGCCACCAGCAGACTCAGATGGCGATCGGACCGAAGCGGTAACTATGGCTACACCTTC. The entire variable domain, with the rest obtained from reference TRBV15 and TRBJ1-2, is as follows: DAMVIQNPRYQVTQFGKPVTLSCSQTLNHNVMYWYQQKSSQAPKLLFHYYDKDFNNEADTPDNFQSRRPNTSFCFLDIRSPGLGDTAMYLCATSRLRWRSDRSGNYGYTFGSGTRLTVV.